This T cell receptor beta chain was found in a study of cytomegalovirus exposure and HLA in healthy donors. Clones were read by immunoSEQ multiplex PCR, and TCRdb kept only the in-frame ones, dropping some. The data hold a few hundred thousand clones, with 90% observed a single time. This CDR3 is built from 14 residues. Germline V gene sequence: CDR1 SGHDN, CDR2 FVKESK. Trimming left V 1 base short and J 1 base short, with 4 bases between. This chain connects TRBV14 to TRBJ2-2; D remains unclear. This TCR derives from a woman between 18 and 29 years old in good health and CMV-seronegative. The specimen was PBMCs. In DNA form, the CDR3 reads TGTGCCAGCAGCCAAGCAGGGAACACCGGGGAGCTGTTTTTT. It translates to CASSQAGNTGELFF.